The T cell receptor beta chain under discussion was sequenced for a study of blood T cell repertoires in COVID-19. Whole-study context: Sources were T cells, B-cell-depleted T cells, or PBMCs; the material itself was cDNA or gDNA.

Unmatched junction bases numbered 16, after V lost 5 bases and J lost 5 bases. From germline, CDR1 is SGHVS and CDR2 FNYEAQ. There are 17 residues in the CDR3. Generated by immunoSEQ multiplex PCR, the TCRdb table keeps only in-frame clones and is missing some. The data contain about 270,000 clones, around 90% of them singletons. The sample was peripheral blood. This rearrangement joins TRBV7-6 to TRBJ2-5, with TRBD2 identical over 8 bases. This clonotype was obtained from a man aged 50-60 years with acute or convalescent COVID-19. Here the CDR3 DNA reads TGTGCCAGCAGCCCAGCGTGGAAGCGGGGGCTTCGGGAGACCCAGTACTTC. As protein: CASSPAWKRGLRETQYF.